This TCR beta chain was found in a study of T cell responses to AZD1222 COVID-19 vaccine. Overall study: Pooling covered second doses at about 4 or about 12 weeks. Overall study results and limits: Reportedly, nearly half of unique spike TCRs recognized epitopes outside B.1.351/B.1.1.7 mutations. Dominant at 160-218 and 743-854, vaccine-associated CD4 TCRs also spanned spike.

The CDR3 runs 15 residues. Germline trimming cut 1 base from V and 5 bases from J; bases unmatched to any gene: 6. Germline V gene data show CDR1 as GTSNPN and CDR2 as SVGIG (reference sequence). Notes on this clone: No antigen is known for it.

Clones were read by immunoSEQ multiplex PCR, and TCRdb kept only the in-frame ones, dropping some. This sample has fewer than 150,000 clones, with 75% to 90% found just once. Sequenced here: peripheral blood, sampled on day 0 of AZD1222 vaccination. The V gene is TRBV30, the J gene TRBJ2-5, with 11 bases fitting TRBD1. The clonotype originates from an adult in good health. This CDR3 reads CAWSARTGGSETQYF. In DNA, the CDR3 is TGTGCCTGGAGTGCTCGGACAGGGGGCAGTGAGACCCAGTACTTC. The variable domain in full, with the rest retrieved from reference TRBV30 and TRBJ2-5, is SQTIHQWPATLVQPVGSPLSLECTVEGTSNPNLYWYRQAAGRGLQLLFYSVGIGQISSEVPQNLSASRPQDRQFILSSKKLLLSDSGFYLCAWSARTGGSETQYFGPGTRLLVL.